The 10 T cell receptor beta chains below all came from one sample that was sequenced in a study of shared clonotypes between healthy human individuals. Sequencing was performed with immunoSEQ multiplex PCR; in TCRdb, only in-frame clones are kept and a portion is missing. Among some 2.3 million clones listed, 93% were seen once. The sequenced material came from naive CD4+ T cells from PBMCs. Regarding subset: CD45RA+ positively selected. All receptors derive from a young man in good health. Some clones in this sample may be carry-over from other donors' samples.

The rearrangement uses TRBV28 and TRBJ2-1, with TRBD2 matching over 7 bases. Germline lookup yields CDR1 MDHEN and CDR2 SYDVKM. The CDR3 covers 15 residues. V shed 6 bases and J 1 base; nucleotides not matched to a gene: 6. The CDR3 DNA follows: TGTGCCAGCAGCCTTACGGGGGGTTCCTACAATGAGCAGTTCTTC. Translation: CASSLTGGSYNEQFF.

The rearrangement uses TRBV7-6 and TRBJ2-5, with TRBD2 matching 9 bases. The CDR3 loop spans 15 amino acids. V shed 2 bases and J 5 bases; nucleotides not matched to a gene: 6. CDR1 and CDR2 from the germline V gene are SGHVS and FNYEAQ. CDR3 bases: TGTGCCAGCAGCTTAAGCCTAGCGGGACGGGAGACCCAGTACTTC. This sequence encodes CASSLSLAGRETQYF. The full variable domain, with the rest looked up from reference TRBV7-6 and TRBJ2-5, is GAGVSQSPRYKVTKRGQDVALRCDPISGHVSLYWYRQALGQGPEFLTYFNYEAQQDKSGLPNDRFSAERPEGSISTLTIQRTEQRDSAMYRCASSLSLAGRETQYFGPGTRLLVL.

The chain has TRBV6-1 and TRBJ1-1; D may be TRBD1 (5 bases). Germline V gene data show CDR1 as MNHNS and CDR2 as SASEGT. The V and J ends lost 8 bases and 5 bases respectively, with 18 bases between them. This CDR3 has 14 residues. CDR3 loop: CASSASGTWTEAFF. The CDR3 DNA follows: TGTGCCAGCTCAGCTTCCGGGACTTGGACTGAAGCTTTCTTT.

J is TRBJ2-7 and V is TRBV27; a possible D gene is TRBD1 (6 bases). V was trimmed by 4 bases and J by 5 bases, leaving 15 bases between them. The CDR3 extends over 14 amino acids. Germline values: CDR1 MNHEY, CDR2 SMNVEV (reference sequence). The CDR3 here is CASSWGHETHEQYF. The CDR3, as DNA: TGTGCCAGCAGTTGGGGACATGAGACGCACGAGCAGTACTTC.

V and J are TRBV6-5 and TRBJ2-2; 9 bases line up with TRBD1. After removal of 6 bases from V and 5 bases from J, the junction contained 7 bases not matched to a gene. Germline CDR1 reads MNHEY; CDR2 reads SVGAGI. This CDR3 is built from 15 residues. The CDR3 DNA sequence: TGTGCCAGCAGATATACAGGGGGCAAAACCGGGGAGCTGTTTTTT. It translates to CASRYTGGKTGELFF.

The chain couples TRBV9 to TRBJ1-2; 9 positions match TRBD1. With 5 bases clipped from V and 2 bases from J, the junction kept 4 bases outside the gene matches. From germline, CDR1 is SGDLS and CDR2 YYNGEE. The CDR3 covers 14 residues. In nucleotides, the CDR3 is TGTGCCAGCAGTTCGACAGGGGGGAACTATGGCTACACCTTC. This translates into CASSSTGGNYGYTF. Using reference TRBV9 and TRBJ1-2 for the parts outside the CDR3, the full variable domain is DSGVTQTPKHLITATGQRVTLRCSPRSGDLSVYWYQQSLDQGLQFLIQYYNGEERAKGNILERFSAQQFPDLHSELNLSSLELGDSALYFCASSSTGGNYGYTFGSGTRLTVV.

The chain has TRBV6-1 and TRBJ2-3; no clear D gene. Trimming left V 3 bases short and J 0 bases short, with 10 bases between. Germline loops: CDR1 MNHNS, CDR2 SASEGT. The CDR3 has 15 residues. The CDR3 DNA sequence: TGTGCCAGCAGTGATACGGTCGCTAGCACAGATACGCAGTATTTT. Translating it yields CASSDTVASTDTQYF.

The gene calls are TRBV2 and TRBJ2-1; D ambiguous. Trimming took 6 bases from V and 15 from J, leaving 21 bases between them. The CDR3 spans 13 residues. Germline CDR1 is SNHLY and CDR2 is FYNNEI. CDR3 nucleotide sequence: TGTGCCAGCAGCGGTGGCAGGCAACTCGGCTGGTTCTTC. It is translated as CASSGGRQLGWFF.

The chain is built from TRBV6-1 and TRBJ2-1; unclear D gene. The germline CDR1 and CDR2 sequences are MNHNS and SASEGT. The CDR3 covers 14 residues. Trimming removed 11 bases at V and 0 bases at J, with 14 bases between. CDR3 sequence: CALLGVPSYNEQFF. CDR3 DNA sequence: TGTGCCCTTCTTGGGGTTCCCTCCTACAATGAGCAGTTCTTC.

The CDR3 protein is CSVAPAGFANEQFF. The CDR3 DNA sequence: TGCAGCGTTGCACCAGCGGGATTCGCTAATGAGCAGTTCTTC. The rearrangement links TRBV29-1 to TRBJ2-1; 7 bases line up with TRBD2. The germline CDR1 and CDR2 sequences are SQVTM and ANQGSEA. This CDR3 region has 14 residues. V shed 4 bases and J 7 bases; nucleotides not matched to a gene: 10.